This is a list of T cell receptor beta chains from one sample in a study of blood T cell repertoires in COVID-19. Produced via immunoSEQ multiplex PCR; TCRdb's table is partial and in-frame only. The table records 250,000 to 350,000 clones, roughly 83% of them present only once. The sequenced material came from peripheral blood. All receptors come from a human donor with COVID-19, enrolled during active disease. The donor label of this sample is uncertain. Both conserved end residues are trimmed from each CDR3.

>TRBV7-2|TRBJ2-5
ASSLDRAKETQY
>TRBV5-1|TRBJ1-2
ASREGDYGYT
>TRBV6-2/TRBV6-3|TRBJ1-5
ASSRGQGGNQPQH
>TRBV13|TRBJ2-1
ASSLRTSGTNEQF
>TRBV11-1|TRBJ2-5
ASSRDSQETQY
>TRBV12-3/TRBV12-4|TRBJ2-2
APARGDTGELF
>TRBV5-1|TRBJ2-1
ASSLATGFNEQF
>TRBV3-1/TRBV3-2|TRBJ1-5
ASSLTGGDQPQH
>TRBV18|TRBJ1-6
ASSPTDYNSPLH
>TRBV5-4|TRBJ1-1
ASSLEGRGLSVNTEAF
>TRBV7-2|TRBJ2-7
ASSPQGSLYEQY
>TRBV12-3/TRBV12-4|TRBJ2-7
ASRASSYEQY
>TRBV28|TRBJ1-6
ASSLPGTYNSPLH
>TRBV3-1/TRBV3-2|TRBJ2-3
ASSQELAGGPADTQY
>TRBV10-1|TRBJ2-7
ASSSGTGPLYEQY
>TRBV7-2|TRBJ1-3
ASSLRRPVYGNTIY
>TRBV28|TRBJ1-1
ASSDPRGLQDTEAF
>TRBV29-1|TRBJ2-7
SVELQGYEQY
>TRBV25-1|TRBJ1-2
ASGEQGGRGYT
>TRBV5-1|TRBJ2-5
ASSLDRGFGETQY
>TRBV29-1|TRBJ1-5
SVGHPAEPQH
>TRBV3-1/TRBV3-2|TRBJ1-5
ASSQARSNQPQH
>TRBV29-1|TRBJ1-4
SVEEGTTQLF
>TRBV5-1|TRBJ2-7
ASSGQGTYEQY
>TRBV6-6|TRBJ1-6
ASKTGENSPLH
>TRBV11-3|TRBJ2-5
ASSRSGQETQY
>TRBV2|TRBJ1-1
ASRLDRAVNTEAF
>TRBV9|TRBJ2-1
ASSNQGLGLDEQF
>TRBV19|TRBJ1-4
ASTPLGGTGEKLF